This TCR beta chain appears in the sequencing data of a study of Graves' ophthalmopathy and Graves' hyperthyroidism. Regarding the study as a whole: Clonotypes were expanded in thyroid at above 0.001 frequency, and most also appeared in blood.

TCR beta CDR3 amplification used RNA transcripts. An initial RT-PCR round employing HTBI primers preceded a second-round multiplex PCR. From the multiplex PCR reads, TCRdb called clonotypes with MiXCR, one entry per CDR3 protein. This table has roughly 400,000 distinct CDR3 sequences, less than 20% appearing once. This clonotype was observed a few times. The antigen is unknown. Stable hyperthyroid donors showed no ophthalmopathy during 18 months follow-up. The diagnosis was founded upon clinical symptoms, serum thyroxine, TRAb, thyroid ultrasound and orbital computed tomography. The sequence came from a woman aged 18 to 35 with stable Graves' hyperthyroidism. Sequencing input: peripheral blood.

CDR3 bases: TGCGCCAGCAGCCAACCAAGGACGGTAAACACTGAAGCTTTCTTT. Its translation: CASSQPRTVNTEAFF. This sequence joins TRBV4-1 and TRBJ1-1; the D is unclear. Germline-derived CDR1 and CDR2 are MGHRA and YSYEKL. V was cut by 2 bases and J by 2 bases, with 12 bases left in between. The CDR3 has 15 residues.